Given below is one TCR beta chain in context. Its antigen is unknown. V lost 0 bases, J lost 6 bases, and 16 bases lay in between. The CDR3 loop spans 15 amino acids. Germline loops: CDR1 SGHTS, CDR2 YDEGEE. The sample is drawn from a study of T cell responses to AZD1222 COVID-19 vaccine. The overall study: Second doses that came at about 4 or about 12 weeks were put together.

Whole-study findings and limits: Donors were chiefly white British, with a greater number of females, and clonal diversity was perhaps underestimated. Among vaccine-associated CD4 TCRs, coverage spanned spike, with dominance at 160-218 and 743-854.

The table came from immunoSEQ multiplex PCR; TCRdb's copy has only in-frame clones and leaves some out. Counted here are 130,000 to 150,000 clones, 90% to 95% occurring once; the ten biggest clones make up approximately 1.5%. Source: peripheral blood, taken on day 0 of AZD1222 vaccination. This chain uses TRBV5-8 with TRBJ2-7; tentatively, D is TRBD1 or TRBD2 (5 bases each). The clonotype originates from an adult in good health. The CDR3 here is CASSLDTGRGGEQYF. The CDR3 DNA follows: TGTGCCAGCAGCTTGGATACAGGTCGAGGAGGCGAGCAGTACTTC.